This is a list of T cell receptor beta chains from one sample in a study of shared clonotypes between healthy human individuals. Profiling relied on immunoSEQ multiplex PCR, and the TCRdb table lists in-frame clones only, not all of them. This table holds approximately 2,200,000 clones, more than 85% found once. The specimen was naive CD8+ T cells from PBMCs. The receptors were gathered from a man aged 18 to 35 in good health. Some clones in this sample may be carry-over from other donors' samples. CDR3s leave out the opening cysteine and the closing phenylalanine or tryptophan. Fields, in order: clone size, CDR3 length, J gene, V gene, CDR3 protein. The size of a clone is reported for some rows only, either as once, few or many, or as a class for expanded clones.

>NA|10|TRBJ2-5|TRBV7-9
ASSSLLETQY
>NA|11|TRBJ2-7|TRBV27
ASSLRGPGEQY
>NA|14|TRBJ1-2|TRBV28
ASSHYRERDNYGYT
>NA|18|TRBJ2-5|TRBV18
ASSPREPTSGRAYKETQY
>NA|8|TRBJ2-1|TRBV30
AWSRDEQF
>NA|13|TRBJ2-1|TRBV6-5
ASSWDGYVGNEQF
>NA|13|TRBJ2-7|TRBV6-5
ASSPRLAGHYEQY
>few|12|TRBJ2-1|TRBV27
ASSAGGSYNEQF
>NA|13|TRBJ2-1|TRBV6-5
ASTSSRGAYNEQF
>NA|14|TRBJ2-1|TRBV7-9
ATERGAGGVWNEQF
>NA|11|TRBJ2-7|TRBV6-5
ASSLRLAFEQY
>NA|12|TRBJ1-4|TRBV2
ASRPGQSNEKLF
>NA|14|TRBJ2-3|TRBV7-9
ASSLLPEPNTDTQY
>once|13|TRBJ2-1|TRBV4-3
ASSLSSGTINEQF
>NA|12|TRBJ2-1|TRBV6-5
ASSRDRGRTEQF
>NA|12|TRBJ2-7|TRBV28
ASSLRYPAAWYY
>NA|10|TRBJ1-2|TRBV9
ASSAYRAGYT
>NA|14|TRBJ2-3|TRBV7-8
ASSWVGGIGTDTQY
>NA|15|TRBJ1-2|TRBV30
AWSVPWKNLSKYGYT
>once|11|TRBJ2-1|TRBV14
ASSQPLFGEQF
>NA|17|TRBJ2-7|TRBV10-3
AISNRDGRDSDITYEQY
>NA|10|TRBJ1-1|TRBV29-1
SVVWGTAEAF
>NA|12|TRBJ1-1|TRBV29-1
SAKHDRGNTEAF
>NA|11|TRBJ2-7|TRBV29-1
SVSGDRAYEQY
>NA|14|TRBJ2-6|TRBV5-1
ASSPAGSSGANVLT
>NA|10|TRBJ2-3|TRBV27
ASSLGRDTQY
>NA|14|TRBJ1-2|TRBV6-6
ASSYITGGGGYGYT
>NA|11|TRBJ1-1|TRBV5-1
ASSSEMNTEAF
>few|11|TRBJ1-1|TRBV6-1
ASRVQGNTEAF
>NA|13|TRBJ2-7|TRBV4-1
ASSQTGQGNVEQY
>NA|9|TRBJ2-7|TRBV6-1
ASGRGYEQY
>NA|9|TRBJ2-2|TRBV28
ASYSTGELF
>NA|12|TRBJ1-5|TRBV6-6
ASSTDRGNQPQH
>NA|14|TRBJ2-1|TRBV4-2
ASSQEYGTGSNEQF
>NA|14|TRBJ2-1|TRBV7-9
ASSTPTGAPYNEQF
>few|9|TRBJ1-1|TRBV27
ASTKGGEAF
>NA|16|TRBJ1-5|TRBV12-5
ASGYSSGTGFFGQPQH
>NA|12|TRBJ1-1|TRBV6-1
ASRGTGRNTEAF
>NA|14|TRBJ1-1|TRBV7-2
ASSSKPLDWGTEAF
>once|13|TRBJ2-1|TRBV11-3
ASSPRLTGNNEQF
>NA|11|TRBJ2-7|TRBV5-6
ASSEGGAYEQY
>NA|12|TRBJ2-7|TRBV5-1
ASSLNIGRDEQY
>NA|14|TRBJ2-7|TRBV6-5
ASSYSMRQGVYEQY
>once|13|TRBJ1-5|TRBV7-9
ATGQGAVGNQPQH
>once|12|TRBJ1-1|TRBV19
ASSYRGMNTEAF
>NA|13|TRBJ2-5|TRBV9
ASSPIPRGKETQY
>NA|16|TRBJ2-1|TRBV27
ASSLSWESSLHYNEQF
>NA|10|TRBJ2-7|TRBV27
AIGTSANEQY
>once|11|TRBJ2-7|TRBV25-1
ASSWTSGYEQY